The sequence of this TCR beta chain was determined in a study of blood T cell repertoires in COVID-19. Study details: Specimens from acute and convalescent COVID-19 originated in the United States, Italy and Spain.

The CDR3 length is 12 residues. The germline V gene has CDR1 SNHLY and CDR2 FYNNEI. V was cut by 9 bases and J by 0 bases, with 9 bases left in between. Original processing notes: The authors estimated nucleated cell counts from reference gene primer amplification. Only in-frame clones appear in the TCRdb table, and some are missing; sequencing was by immunoSEQ multiplex PCR. D and trimming were read from the DNA, whereas the V and J calls and clone size are those reported in that table. Of roughly 120,000 clones listed, 80% are singletons. This chain links TRBV2 with TRBJ2-7; weak D call: TRBD1 (5 bases). This TCR derives from a man aged 70-80 years with acute or convalescent COVID-19. The sample consisted of peripheral blood. CDR3 nucleotide sequence: TGTGCCAGTGGACAAAACTCCTACGAGCAGTACTTC. As protein: CASGQNSYEQYF. Variable domain in full (rest from reference TRBV2 and TRBJ2-7): EPEVTQTPSHQVTQMGQEVILRCVPISNHLYFYWYRQILGQKVEFLVSFYNNEISEKSEIFDDQFSVERPDGSNFTLKIRSTKLEDSAMYFCASGQNSYEQYFGPGTRLTVT.